This T cell receptor (beta chain) derives from a study of T cell responses to AZD1222 COVID-19 vaccine. Study-level points and caveats: Clonal diversity may have been underestimated, and the donors were mostly white British, with more females than males. The number of AZD1222 recipients seropositive at baseline was only 5 to 7.

Germline lookup yields CDR1 DFQATT and CDR2 SNEGSKA (reference sequence). Trimming pared 3 bases from V and 6 bases from J, leaving 9 bases between. The CDR3 consists of 12 residues. The data were produced by immunoSEQ multiplex PCR, yet TCRdb's version contains in-frame clones alone and is incomplete. The data contain about 190,000 clones, about nine tenths of them singletons. With respect to this clone: The antigen is undetermined.

The specimen was peripheral blood, collected on day 0 of AZD1222 vaccination. The source of this sequence is an adult in good health. The chain carries TRBV20-1 and TRBJ2-1; D call uncertain. This CDR3 is CSASDRANEQFF. CDR3 DNA: TGCAGTGCTAGTGATCGTGCCAATGAGCAGTTCTTC.